This T cell receptor (beta chain) was profiled in a study of T-cell memory formation after mild COVID-19. Trimming cost V 3 bases and J 0 bases; bases outside gene matches: 9. This CDR3 spans 18 amino acids. In germline, CDR1 is SGHTA, CDR2 FQGTGA. General study findings and limits: CD4/CD8 balance characterized clones contracting day 15 to 85, and CD4+ skew characterized later expanders.

TCRdb redid the calling of the 5' RACE reads with MiXCR, one entry per CDR3 protein. Here the sample spans 190,000 or so distinct CDR3 sequences, around 25% being singletons. As to this clonotype: Its antigen remains unidentified.

The V gene is TRBV7-3, the J gene TRBJ2-5, with TRBD2 identical over 11 bases. The sequence derives from an adult woman who had mild COVID-19 (a few samples of this study predate the infection). Cell type and time point are not known. Source material: PBMCs or a T cell subset sorted from them (not recorded which). This CDR3 reads CASSFPSGGQRYQETQYF. DNA of the CDR3: TGTGCCAGCAGCTTTCCTAGCGGGGGGCAAAGGTACCAAGAGACCCAGTACTTC.